This TCR beta chain appears in the sequencing data of a study of Tregs in tolerant kidney transplant recipients. Profiled with immunoSEQ multiplex PCR; TCRdb holds only in-frame clones, not every one. The data hold 85,000 to 100,000 clones, with over 85% observed a single time. Study-wide findings and caveats: Expanding Tregs on activated donor B cells appeared to best identify donor-specific TCRbeta clones.

On this clone itself: Its antigen remains unidentified.

The germline V gene has CDR1 SGHRS and CDR2 YFSETQ. V was clipped by 0 bases and J by 11 bases, with 11 bases between them. The CDR3 is made up of 12 amino acids. The specimen was CD4+ T cells from blood, collected before the transplant. The chain combines TRBV5-1 with TRBJ1-1; D is unclear. The sequence was obtained from a human donor who received a combined kidney and bone marrow transplant. The CDR3 DNA reads as TGCGCCAGCAGCTTGGCCGGGTTAGGTGCTTTCTTT. Translated: CASSLAGLGAFF.